The 10 T cell receptor beta chains in this list originate from one sample, sequenced in a study of blood T cell repertoires in COVID-19. Generated by immunoSEQ multiplex PCR, the TCRdb table keeps only in-frame clones and is missing some. The repertoire holds roughly 120,000 clones, with 70% to 85% as singletons. Sequenced input: peripheral blood. All receptors come from a man aged 45 to 65 with acute or convalescent COVID-19.

The rearrangement links TRBV28 to TRBJ2-3; 9 bases are a match to TRBD1. J was trimmed by 2 bases and V by 8 bases; bases with no gene match: 11. CDR1 and CDR2 from the germline V gene are MDHEN and SYDVKM. CDR3 length equals 16 residues. DNA for the CDR3: TGTGCCAGCCAGACAGCGGGACAGGGATACACAGATACGCAGTATTTT. This encodes CASQTAGQGYTDTQYF.

The chain links TRBV11-2 to TRBJ2-3; D is perhaps TRBD2 (6 bases). Trimming stripped 0 bases from V and 1 base from J, with 14 bases between. This CDR3 has 17 amino acids. CDR1 is SGHAT, CDR2 FQNNGV, per germline. CDR3 in DNA: TGTGCCAGCAGCTTAGACGTTTGGGAGGCAGGCACAGATACGCAGTATTTT. Its translation: CASSLDVWEAGTDTQYF.

The rearrangement joins TRBV27 to TRBJ1-2; TRBD1 aligns across 8 bases. Germline CDR1 reads MNHEY; CDR2 reads SMNVEV (reference sequence). The CDR3 contains 14 residues. V lost 6 bases to trimming and J lost 2 bases; unmatched junction nucleotides: 5. The CDR3 region is CASSKGQGNYGYTF. The CDR3 coding sequence is TGTGCCAGCAGCAAAGGACAGGGAAACTATGGCTACACCTTC.

This clone was detected once. This chain uses TRBV19 with TRBJ2-2, with D unclear. Germline CDR1 is LNHDA and CDR2 is SQIVND (reference sequence). This CDR3 spans 12 amino acids. V was clipped by 1 base and J by 7 bases, with 4 bases between them. The CDR3 DNA is TGTGCCAGTAGTATAGGACTCGGGGAGCTGTTTTTT. Residues: CASSIGLGELFF. The entire variable domain, with the rest obtained from reference TRBV19 and TRBJ2-2, is as follows: DGGITQSPKYLFRKEGQNVTLSCEQNLNHDAMYWYRQDPGQGLRLIYYSQIVNDFQKGDIAEGYSVSREKKESFPLTVTSAQKNPTAFYLCASSIGLGELFFGEGSRLTVL.

The V and J genes are TRBV7-2 and TRBJ2-7; 11 positions match TRBD1. Germline CDR1 reads SGHTA; CDR2 reads FQGNSA. The CDR3 is made up of 14 amino acids. After removal of 7 bases from V and 3 bases from J, the junction contained 5 bases not matched to a gene. The CDR3 nucleotides read TGTGCCAGCACCGCGGACAGGGGGCACTACGAGCAGTACTTC. Its protein is CASTADRGHYEQYF.

The J gene is TRBJ1-2, the V gene TRBV27, with 9 nucleotides matching TRBD1. With 4 bases clipped from V and 8 bases from J, the junction kept 8 bases outside the gene matches. The CDR3 contains 14 residues. Germline V gives CDR1 MNHEY, CDR2 SMNVEV (reference sequence). CDR3 protein: CASSSPGTGTGYTF. The CDR3 DNA reads TGTGCCAGCAGTTCGCCAGGGACAGGGACGGGCTACACCTTC.

The rearrangement links TRBV11-2 to TRBJ2-7, with 8 bases matching TRBD2. Germline CDR1 SGHAT, CDR2 FQNNGV. The CDR3 runs to 16 residues. V trimming: 0 bases; J trimming: 3 bases; junction bases outside the gene matches: 7. CDR3 region: CASSLDRASGLYEQYF. In nucleotides, the CDR3 is TGTGCCAGCAGCTTAGATAGGGCTAGCGGGCTCTACGAGCAGTACTTC.

The V and J genes are TRBV6-5 and TRBJ1-1; D is ambiguous. The CDR3 contains 14 residues. Looked up from germline, CDR1 is MNHEY and CDR2 is SVGAGI. V lost 5 bases and J 0 bases, leaving 10 bases between the germline ends. CDR3 DNA: TGTGCCAGCAGTCTACAGCCGATGAACACTGAAGCTTTCTTT. Translated: CASSLQPMNTEAFF.

This chain uses TRBV14 with TRBJ1-3; 7 bases map to TRBD1. With 2 bases clipped from V and 6 bases from J, the junction kept 7 bases outside the gene matches. Germline lookup yields CDR1 SGHDN and CDR2 FVKESK. This CDR3 comprises 15 residues. Here the CDR3 reads CASSQLQGTANTIYF. The CDR3, as DNA: TGTGCCAGCAGCCAATTACAGGGGACTGCAAACACCATATATTTT.

This clone was seen a handful of times. V and J are TRBV9 and TRBJ2-3; 11 nucleotides agree with TRBD2. From germline, CDR1 is SGDLS and CDR2 YYNGEE. This CDR3 is built from 15 residues. The junction had 5 bases not matched to a gene; V was cut back by 4 bases and J by 4 bases. The DNA for the CDR3 is TGTGCCAGCAGCTCGATAGCGGGGGGGTCAGATACGCAGTATTTT. This translates into CASSSIAGGSDTQYF.